The 21 T cell receptor beta chains listed next were all sequenced from one sample in a study of T cell changes during pregnancy in multiple sclerosis. Method: immunoSEQ multiplex PCR; TCRdb's copy keeps in-frame clones and lacks some. Of about 22,000 clones in the sample, roughly 89% were seen once. Material: CD4+ T cells from peripheral blood mononuclear cells, obtained in the third trimester of pregnancy. The receptors stem from a female donor in good health, enrolled as a control in a pregnancy study.

This clone was recorded only once. The chain links TRBV19 to TRBJ2-2; 10 nucleotides align to TRBD1. With 5 bases clipped from V and 5 bases from J, the junction kept 2 bases outside the gene matches. CDR1 and CDR2 from the germline V gene are LNHDA and SQIVND (reference sequence). The CDR3 runs to 14 residues. The CDR3 coding sequence is TGTGCCAGTAGTTTGGGACAGGGGACCGGGGAGCTGTTTTTT. Translated: CASSLGQGTGELFF. Together with reference TRBV19 and TRBJ2-2, the CDR3 gives the full variable domain: DGGITQSPKYLFRKEGQNVTLSCEQNLNHDAMYWYRQDPGQGLRLIYYSQIVNDFQKGDIAEGYSVSREKKESFPLTVTSAQKNPTAFYLCASSLGQGTGELFFGEGSRLTVL.

The chain is built from TRBV10-3 and TRBJ2-1; 7 positions agree with TRBD2. The CDR3 runs 15 residues. The V gene's germline CDR1 is ENHRY and CDR2 SYGVKD. V trimming: 7 bases; J trimming: 7 bases; junction bases outside the gene matches: 13. The CDR3 loop is CAIKSRRESVNEQFF. In DNA form, the CDR3 reads TGTGCCATCAAAAGTCGGCGGGAGTCTGTGAATGAGCAGTTCTTC.

V and J are TRBV28 and TRBJ1-2; D not certain. The germline CDR1 and CDR2 sequences are MDHEN and SYDVKM. V was cut by 2 bases and J by 5 bases, with 12 bases left in between. The CDR3 consists of 14 residues. This CDR3 reads CASSLIGSAYGYTF. CDR3 nucleotides: TGTGCCAGCAGTTTAATAGGGAGCGCATATGGCTACACCTTC.

This rearrangement joins TRBV19 to TRBJ2-1; 11 bases align to TRBD1. The ends lost 6 bases at V and 3 bases at J; junction bases unmatched: 4. Germline V CDR1 and CDR2: LNHDA, SQIVND (reference sequence). The CDR3 is made up of 15 amino acids. CDR3 in amino acids: CASSRTGGYYNEQFF. In DNA, the CDR3 is TGTGCCAGTAGCAGGACAGGGGGCTACTACAATGAGCAGTTCTTC. Together with reference TRBV19 and TRBJ2-1, the CDR3 gives the full variable domain: DGGITQSPKYLFRKEGQNVTLSCEQNLNHDAMYWYRQDPGQGLRLIYYSQIVNDFQKGDIAEGYSVSREKKESFPLTVTSAQKNPTAFYLCASSRTGGYYNEQFFGPGTRLTVL.

The rearrangement uses TRBV27 and TRBJ2-7, with a weak D call TRBD1 (6 bases). The V end was cut by 6 bases, the J end by 7 bases, with 19 bases between. CDR3 length: 14 amino acids. Germline V gene data show CDR1 as MNHEY and CDR2 as SMNVEV (reference sequence). The CDR3 sequence: CASSLLLGAEEQYF. The CDR3 coding sequence is TGTGCCAGCAGCCTCCTCCTGGGGGCAGAAGAGCAGTACTTC.

V usage is TRBV28 and J usage is TRBJ2-7; 8 nucleotides match TRBD2. The V gene's germline CDR1 is MDHEN and CDR2 SYDVKM. This CDR3 comprises 15 residues. Unmatched junction bases numbered 8, after V lost 1 base and J lost 6 bases. CDR3 coding DNA: TGTGCCAGCAGTTTATTTAAGCGGGGGCGCGGCGAGCAGTACTTC. Its protein product is CASSLFKRGRGEQYF. The full variable domain, in which reference TRBV28 and TRBJ2-7 provide the parts outside the CDR3, is DVKVTQSSRYLVKRTGEKVFLECVQDMDHENMFWYRQDPGLGLRLIYFSYDVKMKEKGDIPEGYSVSREKKERFSLILESASTNQTSMYLCASSLFKRGRGEQYFGPGTRLTVT.

The CDR3 here is CASSAGGRSSYNSPLHF. CDR3 bases: TGTGCCAGCAGCGCAGGAGGTCGGAGCTCCTATAATTCACCCCTCCACTTT. V is TRBV7-8 and J is TRBJ1-6, with D unclear. CDR1 is SGHVS, CDR2 FQNEAQ, per germline. V lost 5 bases to trimming and J lost 0 bases, with 14 bases between them. This CDR3 region has 17 residues.

The CDR3 reads CASSLGTDSYTF. The CDR3 coding sequence is TGCGCCAGCAGCTTGGGGACTGATAGCTACACCTTC. The V gene is TRBV5-1, the J gene TRBJ1-2; no definite D call. CDR1 is SGHRS and CDR2 is YFSETQ in the germline V gene. Trimming took 0 bases from V and 9 from J, leaving 9 bases between them. The CDR3 is 12 amino acids.

By its share, this clone is medium-sized. The V gene is TRBV28, the J gene TRBJ1-5; unclear D gene. V gave up 0 bases and J gave up 4 bases, with 10 bases separating them. Germline V lookup: CDR1 MDHEN, CDR2 SYDVKM. CDR3 length equals 15 residues. For the CDR3, the DNA is TGTGCCAGCAGTTTATGGAGGGTTGATAATCAGCCCCAGCATTTT. It translates to CASSLWRVDNQPQHF. The whole variable domain, remainder taken from reference TRBV28 and TRBJ1-5, is DVKVTQSSRYLVKRTGEKVFLECVQDMDHENMFWYRQDPGLGLRLIYFSYDVKMKEKGDIPEGYSVSREKKERFSLILESASTNQTSMYLCASSLWRVDNQPQHFGDGTRLSIL.

The V gene is TRBV21-1, the J gene TRBJ2-1; TRBD1, the D gene given by the table, was not confirmed from the DNA. TRBV21-1 is shown as a pseudogene. This CDR3 is 16 amino acids long. CDR3 nucleotides: TGTGCCAGCAGCTGTGTCCATCTGGGCTCGTACAATGAGCAGTTCTTC. Residues: CASSCVHLGSYNEQFF.

The chain couples TRBV7-9 to TRBJ2-5; tentatively, D is TRBD1 (6 bases). Germline V gives CDR1 SEHNR, CDR2 FQNEAQ (reference sequence). V shed 3 bases and J shed 3 bases, with 8 bases lying between them. The CDR3 length is 13 residues. CDR3 nucleotide sequence: TGTGCCAGCAGCTTCCGACAGGAAGAGACCCAGTACTTC. Translating it yields CASSFRQEETQYF.

This chain connects TRBV5-1 to TRBJ2-7; no clear D gene. This CDR3 has 14 amino acids. Trimming cost V 0 bases and J 3 bases, with 10 bases left between them. Germline V CDR1 and CDR2: SGHRS, YFSETQ. The CDR3 here is CASSLGVSGYEQYF. The CDR3 DNA reads TGCGCCAGCAGCTTGGGAGTGTCAGGCTACGAGCAGTACTTC.

The CDR3, as DNA: TGTGCCAGCAGCTCCCCCGGCAGGGGCGGTTCGTCAGATACGCAGTATTTT. Protein sequence: CASSSPGRGGSSDTQYF. The chain joins TRBV11-2 to TRBJ2-3; TRBD1 is a possible D gene (6 bases). Germline values: CDR1 SGHAT, CDR2 FQNNGV. This CDR3 has 17 residues. Trimming stripped 4 bases from V and 4 bases from J, with 21 bases between.

This chain uses TRBV10-1 with TRBJ1-1; a possible D gene is TRBD1 (5 bases). V was trimmed by 0 bases and J by 4 bases, leaving 12 bases between them. The CDR3 loop spans 15 amino acids. The germline gives CDR1 WNHNN, CDR2 SYGVQD (reference sequence). The CDR3 region is CASSESKGVGTEAFF. The DNA of the CDR3 is TGCGCCAGCAGTGAGTCCAAAGGGGTGGGCACTGAAGCTTTCTTT.

This chain links TRBV19 with TRBJ1-2, with a tentative D call TRBD1 (5 bases). From germline, CDR1 is LNHDA and CDR2 SQIVND (reference sequence). Trimming removed 5 bases at V and 7 bases at J, with 26 bases between. The CDR3 runs 17 residues. Here the CDR3 DNA reads TGTGCCAGTAGTGTTGGGACTGGGACCTCCCTAGCGAGTGGCTACACCTTC. It codes for CASSVGTGTSLASGYTF.

The V gene is TRBV18, the J gene TRBJ1-1, with a tentative D call TRBD1 (6 bases). The CDR3 contains 15 residues. The germline V and J ends were trimmed by 3 bases and 2 bases, with 13 bases remaining between them. The germline CDR1 and CDR2 sequences are KGHSH and LQKENI. CDR3 region: CASSPRAGDNTEAFF. The DNA for the CDR3 is TGTGCCAGCTCACCGCGAGCAGGGGATAACACTGAAGCTTTCTTT.

The rearrangement links TRBV5-4 to TRBJ2-7, with unresolved D. CDR3 length: 13 amino acids. The germline V gene has CDR1 SGHNT and CDR2 YYREEE (reference sequence). V was pared by 0 bases and J by 5 bases, with 9 bases between. The CDR3 bases are TGTGCCAGCAGCTTGGCGTTGGGCCACGAGCAGTACTTC. Amino acid sequence: CASSLALGHEQYF.

The chain couples TRBV9 to TRBJ1-6, with unresolved D. V lost 2 bases and J 9 bases, leaving 12 bases between the germline ends. Looked up from germline, CDR1 is SGDLS and CDR2 is YYNGEE. The length of the CDR3 is 14 residues. CDR3 sequence reads: CASSVTGSGSPLHF. The CDR3 nucleotides read TGTGCCAGCAGCGTCACCGGGTCTGGTTCACCCCTCCACTTT.

The chain has TRBV5-1 and TRBJ1-1; 8 bases fit TRBD1. V shed 4 bases and J 5 bases; nucleotides not matched to a gene: 7. The CDR3 spans 14 residues. Per germline, CDR1 SGHRS and CDR2 YFSETQ. The CDR3 coding sequence is TGCGCCAGCAGCGTCGGACAGGGTGGTACTGAAGCTTTCTTT. It is translated as CASSVGQGGTEAFF.

The chain has TRBV27 and TRBJ2-7, with TRBD2 matching over 8 bases. V shed 7 bases, J shed 7 bases, and the junction held 12 bases outside the gene matches. There are 14 residues in the CDR3. Germline CDR1 MNHEY, CDR2 SMNVEV (reference sequence). CDR3 sequence: CASTQGLDQGEQYF. The CDR3 DNA reads as TGTGCCAGCACCCAGGGACTAGATCAGGGGGAGCAGTACTTC.

CDR3 region: CASSTKGGAKYEQFF. The DNA for the CDR3 is TGTGCCAGCAGCACGAAGGGGGGGGCTAAATATGAGCAGTTCTTC. This rearrangement joins TRBV5-4 to TRBJ2-1; the D gene is possibly TRBD2 (7 bases). Germline values: CDR1 SGHNT, CDR2 YYREEE (reference sequence). CDR3 length: 15 amino acids. The V gene lost 4 bases and the J gene lost 8 bases, with 19 bases spanning the gap.